This T cell receptor beta chain originates from a study of tumor-infiltrating lymphocytes in primary liver carcinoma. The wider study: Surgical resection served as treatment for the primary liver carcinoma of these patients.

Findings of the study overall: Unsorted bulk sampling ruled out any CD4+ versus CD8+ repertoire comparison.

TCR beta cDNA was reverse-transcribed from around 0.55 ug of total RNA. The reaction used a constant-region primer and ProtoScript II reverse transcriptase. Each TCR beta library was derived from three nested multiplex PCR rounds that employed slightly modified ARM-PCR. PCR rounds one and two used TRBV1-TRBV30 forward primers with a C-beta reverse primer for around 11 cycles each. TCRdb redid the calling of the multiplex PCR reads with MiXCR, one entry per CDR3 protein. This table holds approximately 310,000 distinct CDR3 sequences, approximately 65% found once. The CDR3 is 16 amino acids. The ends lost 7 bases at V and 4 bases at J; junction bases unmatched: 12. Germline V gene data show CDR1 as MNHNY and CDR2 as SVGAGI (reference sequence). As for this clonotype: The antigen is unknown.

Unsorted whole blood yielded blood RNA, and germline DNA was extracted as well. What was sequenced was peripheral blood. The gene calls are TRBV6-6 and TRBJ1-5; 8 bases agree with TRBD1. This receptor was obtained from a man aged 35-49 years with primary liver carcinoma and hepatitis B virus infection. The CDR3 sequence is CASTSAGGAGNQPQHF. The DNA of the CDR3 is TGTGCCAGCACCTCGGCAGGGGGCGCGGGGAATCAGCCCCAGCATTTT.